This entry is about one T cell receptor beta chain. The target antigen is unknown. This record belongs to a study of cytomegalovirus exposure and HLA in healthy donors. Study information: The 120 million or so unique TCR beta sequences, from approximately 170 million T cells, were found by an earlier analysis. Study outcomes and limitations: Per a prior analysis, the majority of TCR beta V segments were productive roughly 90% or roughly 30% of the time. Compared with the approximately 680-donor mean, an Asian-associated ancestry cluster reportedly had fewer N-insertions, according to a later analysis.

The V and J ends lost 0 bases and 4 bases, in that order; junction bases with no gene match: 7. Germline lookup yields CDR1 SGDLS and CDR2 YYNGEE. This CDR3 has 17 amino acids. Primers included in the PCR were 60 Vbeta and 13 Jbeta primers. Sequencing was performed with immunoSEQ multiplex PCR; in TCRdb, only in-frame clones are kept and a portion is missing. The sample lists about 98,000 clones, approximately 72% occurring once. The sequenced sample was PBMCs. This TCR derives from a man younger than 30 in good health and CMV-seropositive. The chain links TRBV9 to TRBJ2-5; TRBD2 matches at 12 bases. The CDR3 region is CASSVARLAGGRETQYF. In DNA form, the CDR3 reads TGTGCCAGCAGCGTAGCGAGGCTAGCGGGGGGGCGAGAGACCCAGTACTTC.